This passage covers 30 T cell receptor beta chains from one sample sequenced in a study of blood T cell repertoires in COVID-19. Some clones are missing from TCRdb's copy, which holds only in-frame ones; the method was immunoSEQ multiplex PCR. This sample yields approximately 63,000 clones, of which around 88% are seen a single time; approximately 17% belongs to the top ten. Sequencing was carried out using peripheral blood. These receptors were collected from a woman of 80 years or more with active COVID-19.

The J gene is TRBJ2-1, the V gene TRBV5-4; 9 nucleotides match TRBD2. The CDR3 loop spans 16 amino acids. Germline lookup yields CDR1 SGHNT and CDR2 YYREEE (reference sequence). Germline trimming cut 4 bases from V and 10 bases from J; bases unmatched to any gene: 15. The CDR3: CASSPKRGVLLGEQFF. CDR3 DNA sequence: TGTGCCAGCAGCCCAAAGCGGGGGGTCCTCCTCGGGGAGCAGTTCTTC.

The V and J genes are TRBV10-3 and TRBJ1-1; D uncertain. Trimming took off 0 bases at V and 7 bases at J, with 9 bases between the two ends. The CDR3 contains 13 residues. Germline-derived CDR1 and CDR2 are ENHRY and SYGVKD. CDR3 loop: CAISESGVSEAFF. The CDR3 nucleotides are TGTGCCATCAGTGAGTCCGGGGTAAGTGAAGCTTTCTTT.

The chain recombines TRBV6-1 with TRBJ1-2, with TRBD1 as a possible D gene (5 bases). V shed 1 base and J shed 7 bases, with 7 bases lying between them. CDR1 is MNHNS, CDR2 SASEGT, per germline. This CDR3 region has 12 residues. The DNA for the CDR3 is TGTGCCAGCAGTGAAGTTGGGGCTGGCTACACCTTC. It encodes CASSEVGAGYTF.

The V call is TRBV7-2, the J call TRBJ2-5, with D possibly being TRBD2 (6 bases). CDR1 and CDR2 (germline): SGHTA, FQGNSA. V shed 5 bases and J shed 6 bases, with 13 bases lying between them. The CDR3 sequence is 13 residues long. The CDR3 DNA sequence: TGTGCCAGCAGCGCGGGGTCAGGGAAGACCCAGTACTTC. It specifies CASSAGSGKTQYF.

V gene TRBV30 combines with J gene TRBJ2-1; D unresolved. Trimming took off 5 bases at V and 4 bases at J, with 6 bases between the two ends. Germline-derived CDR1 and CDR2 are GTSNPN and SVGIG (reference sequence). This CDR3 region has 11 residues. The CDR3 loop is CAWVGYNEQFF. In nucleotides, the CDR3 is TGTGCCTGGGTCGGGTACAATGAGCAGTTCTTC.

The chain joins TRBV11-2 to TRBJ1-2; D possibly corresponds to TRBD1 (5 bases). This CDR3 is 15 amino acids long. Germline-derived CDR1 and CDR2 are SGHAT and FQNNGV. Between the trimmed V and J ends, which lost 1 base and 7 bases, there was a span of 16 bases. Written as DNA, the CDR3 is TGTGCCAGCAGCTTAGGTAGAGGGCGGGGCATTGGCTACACCTTC. It encodes CASSLGRGRGIGYTF. The entire variable domain, with the rest obtained from reference TRBV11-2 and TRBJ1-2, is as follows: EAGVAQSPRYKIIEKRQSVAFWCNPISGHATLYWYQQILGQGPKLLIQFQNNGVVDDSQLPKDRFSAERLKGVDSTLKIQPAKLEDSAVYLCASSLGRGRGIGYTFGSGTRLTVV.

The rearrangement joins TRBV6-5 to TRBJ1-2, with D tentatively TRBD1 (6 bases). Germline values: CDR1 MNHEY, CDR2 SVGAGI. Trimming removed 6 bases at V and 2 bases at J, with 7 bases between. The CDR3 has 12 residues. The CDR3 is CASSGQNYGYTF. CDR3 bases: TGTGCCAGCAGCGGACAGAACTATGGCTACACCTTC.

The sample holds a few counts of this clone. The gene calls are TRBV5-1 and TRBJ2-7; perhaps TRBD1 as D (5 bases). V lost 0 bases and J 7 bases, leaving 17 bases between the germline ends. The CDR3 runs to 15 residues. The germline V gene encodes CDR1 SGHRS and CDR2 YFSETQ. The CDR3 DNA is TGCGCCAGCAGCTTGGACCTGGGGCGCTTAGGGGAGCAGTACTTC. It translates to CASSLDLGRLGEQYF.

The V call is TRBV2, the J call TRBJ2-3; D uncertain. Germline CDR1 SNHLY, CDR2 FYNNEI. V lost 5 bases, J lost 0 bases, and 6 bases lay in between. The CDR3 has 13 residues. DNA of the CDR3: TGTGCCAGCAGTACACTAAGCACAGATACGCAGTATTTT. Translation gives CASSTLSTDTQYF.

This clone has more than one count but fewer than ten. CDR3 nucleotide sequence: TGCGCCAGCAGCAGAACGGACAGGGACGGTGGGGCCAACGTCCTGACTTTC. Translated: CASSRTDRDGGANVLTF. The chain employs TRBV4-1 and TRBJ2-6; 8 nucleotides align to TRBD1. The CDR3 sequence is 17 residues long. The ends lost 5 bases at V and 3 bases at J; junction bases unmatched: 9. Per germline, CDR1 MGHRA and CDR2 YSYEKL.

The chain joins TRBV28 to TRBJ1-3; 8 positions agree with TRBD1. CDR1 and CDR2 (germline): MDHEN, SYDVKM. V was pared by 4 bases and J by 4 bases, with 3 bases of the junction left unmatched. The CDR3 has 14 amino acids. The CDR3 reads CASSSTGDGNTIYF. CDR3 nucleotides: TGTGCCAGCAGTTCGACAGGGGACGGAAACACCATATATTTT.

The genes are TRBV5-6 and TRBJ2-1, with a possible D match to TRBD2 (6 bases). The V end was cut by 0 bases, the J end by 0 bases, with 10 bases between. This CDR3 is built from 16 residues. The V gene's germline CDR1 is SGHDT and CDR2 YYEEEE. The chain's CDR3 is CASSLGGMSSYNEQFF. Written as DNA, the CDR3 is TGTGCCAGCAGCTTGGGCGGGATGAGCTCCTACAATGAGCAGTTCTTC.

The chain couples TRBV7-2 to TRBJ2-5; 9 bases fit TRBD2. The CDR3 is made up of 16 amino acids. V was clipped by 1 base and J by 1 base; unmatched bases: 4. Germline loops: CDR1 SGHTA, CDR2 FQGNSA. In nucleotides, the CDR3 is TGTGCCAGCAGCTTAGGAATTAGCGGGGGCCAAGAGACCCAGTACTTC. It is translated as CASSLGISGGQETQYF.

J is TRBJ1-2 and V is TRBV4-1; unclear D gene. Trimming took 3 bases from V and 1 from J, leaving 9 bases between them. Looked up from germline, CDR1 is MGHRA and CDR2 is YSYEKL. The CDR3 sequence is 14 residues long. The CDR3, as DNA: TGCGCCAGCAGCCACGGGAGGGATAACTATGGCTACACCTTC. This codes for CASSHGRDNYGYTF.

This rearrangement joins TRBV5-4 to TRBJ2-4; TRBD2 matches at 9 bases. With 1 base clipped from V and 0 bases from J, the junction kept 5 bases outside the gene matches. CDR1 and CDR2 from the germline V gene are SGHNT and YYREEE (reference sequence). The length of the CDR3 is 17 residues. The DNA for the CDR3 is TGTGCCAGCAGCTTGAAGGGCGGGGGGGCAGCCAAAAACATTCAGTACTTC. Residues: CASSLKGGGAAKNIQYF.

In this sample, this clone turned up once. The J gene is TRBJ2-1, the V gene TRBV19; TRBD1 aligns across 8 bases. CDR3 length equals 13 residues. The V gene's germline CDR1 is LNHDA and CDR2 SQIVND (reference sequence). V shed 2 bases, J shed 9 bases, and the junction held 3 bases outside the gene matches. As DNA, the CDR3 is TGTGCCAGTAGTATAAGCCAGGGGGCTGAGCAGTTCTTC. It is translated as CASSISQGAEQFF.

The chain is built from TRBV7-9 and TRBJ2-5; 9 bases match TRBD2. The CDR3 loop spans 15 amino acids. The V gene's germline CDR1 is SEHNR and CDR2 FQNEAQ (reference sequence). The V segment lost 1 base and the J segment 6 bases; nucleotides outside the gene matches: 6. In DNA form, the CDR3 reads TGTGCCAGCAGCTTAGTCGCGGGGGGGACTCAGACCCAGTACTTC. Its protein is CASSLVAGGTQTQYF. Combining the CDR3 with reference TRBV7-9 and TRBJ2-5 gives the whole variable domain DTGVSQNPRHKITKRGQNVTFRCDPISEHNRLYWYRQTLGQGPEFLTYFQNEAQLEKSRLLSDRFSAERPKGSFSTLEIQRTEQGDSAMYLCASSLVAGGTQTQYFGPGTRLLVL.

The rearrangement uses TRBV7-9 and TRBJ1-2; D remains ambiguous. The CDR3 has 13 amino acids. Germline CDR1 reads SEHNR; CDR2 reads FQNEAQ (reference sequence). Trimming pared 7 bases from V and 0 bases from J, leaving 9 bases between. CDR3 loop: CASNGGANYGYTF. CDR3 sequence (DNA): TGTGCCAGCAACGGCGGAGCTAACTATGGCTACACCTTC.

This sequence joins TRBV6-2 or TRBV6-3 and TRBJ1-4, with 7 bases aligning to TRBD1. CDR3 length equals 14 residues. The V and J ends lost 0 bases and 5 bases, in that order; junction bases with no gene match: 0. Germline CDR1 is MNHEY and CDR2 is SVGEGT. CDR3 in amino acids: CASSYSTGNEKLFF. The CDR3 nucleotides read TGTGCCAGCAGTTACTCGACAGGGAATGAAAAACTGTTTTTT.

The chain links TRBV5-4 to TRBJ1-1; TRBD1 matches at 7 bases. The length of the CDR3 is 15 residues. The V gene end was trimmed by 1 base and the J gene end by 3 bases; junction bases not matched to a gene: 6. Germline V gene data show CDR1 as SGHNT and CDR2 as YYREEE (reference sequence). CDR3 DNA: TGTGCCAGCAGCTTGTCGGGCAGGGGGGACACTGAAGCTTTCTTT. As protein: CASSLSGRGDTEAFF.

V and J are TRBV10-3 and TRBJ2-1; perhaps TRBD2 as D (6 bases). In germline, CDR1 is ENHRY, CDR2 SYGVKD. The CDR3 is 14 residues long. V dropped 11 bases and J dropped 0 bases, with 14 bases sitting between them. CDR3 nucleotide sequence: TGTGCCTGCCGGGACTCGAGCTCCTACAATGAGCAGTTCTTC. Encoded protein: CACRDSSSYNEQFF.

The chain couples TRBV30 to TRBJ1-5; possibly TRBD1 for D (5 bases). Germline CDR1 reads GTSNPN; CDR2 reads SVGIG (reference sequence). There are 15 residues in the CDR3. V lost 0 bases and J lost 4, with 13 bases in between. The CDR3 loop is CAWSVGAGRNQPQHF. As DNA, the CDR3 is TGTGCCTGGAGTGTAGGCGCAGGGAGGAATCAGCCCCAGCATTTT.

V is TRBV9 and J is TRBJ2-3, with D perhaps matching TRBD2 (6 bases). This CDR3 is built from 16 residues. The V end lost 2 bases, the J end lost 2 bases, and 15 bases lay between the germline ends. Germline values: CDR1 SGDLS, CDR2 YYNGEE. CDR3 loop: CASSVGRGGTTDTQYF. Written as DNA, the CDR3 is TGTGCCAGCAGCGTCGGGCGGGGAGGTACCACAGATACGCAGTATTTT.

CDR3: CATSSGVETQYF. The CDR3 coding sequence is TGTGCCACCAGTTCGGGAGTAGAGACCCAGTACTTC. V is TRBV24-1 and J is TRBJ2-5, with TRBD2 as a possible D gene (6 bases). Trimming shortened V by 6 bases and J by 4 bases, and 8 bases separated the two germline ends. The CDR3 contains 12 residues. Germline loops: CDR1 KGHDR, CDR2 SFDVKD.

The J gene is TRBJ2-7, the V gene TRBV2; 10 bases agree with TRBD1. There are 13 residues in the CDR3. The V gene end was trimmed by 7 bases and the J gene end by 6 bases; junction bases not matched to a gene: 6. Germline V gene data show CDR1 as SNHLY and CDR2 as FYNNEI. CDR3 nucleotides: TGTGCCAGCACGGGACAGGGGTCGGTCGAGCAGTACTTC. It is translated as CASTGQGSVEQYF.

V and J are TRBV28 and TRBJ1-4, with 7 bases aligning to TRBD1. The CDR3 contains 13 residues. J lost 8 bases, V lost 10 bases, and 10 bases had no gene match. Germline V gene sequence: CDR1 MDHEN, CDR2 SYDVKM. CDR3 residues: CATTRQGEEKLFF. As DNA, the CDR3 is TGTGCCACCACTCGGCAGGGGGAAGAAAAACTGTTTTTT.

With regard to this clone: In the same sample, other DNA sequences code for this CDR3. The V call is TRBV7-2, the J call TRBJ1-1, with TRBD1 matching 7 bases. V lost 5 bases to trimming and J lost 5 bases; unmatched junction nucleotides: 5. The germline gives CDR1 SGHTA, CDR2 FQGNSA. The CDR3 is made up of 13 amino acids. The chain's CDR3 is CASSLQGGTEAFF. CDR3 DNA: TGTGCCAGCAGCCTTCAGGGGGGAACTGAAGCTTTCTTT.

This clone was found once. For the CDR3, the DNA is TGTGCCAGCACCGTCCCTCCGGGAAACACCATATATTTT. Its translation: CASTVPPGNTIYF. The chain couples TRBV7-9 to TRBJ1-3; D remains unclear. CDR3 length: 13 amino acids. CDR1 and CDR2 (germline): SEHNR, FQNEAQ (reference sequence). V was trimmed by 7 bases and J by 4 bases, leaving 11 bases between them.

The chain carries TRBV28 and TRBJ1-1; 10 nucleotides match TRBD1. CDR1 and CDR2 (germline): MDHEN, SYDVKM. This CDR3 is built from 12 residues. Trimming removed 7 bases from V and 11 bases from J; junction bases left unmatched: 7. Written as DNA, the CDR3 is TGTGCCAGCATCCCGGGACAGGGGAGGGCTTTCTTT. This encodes CASIPGQGRAFF.

This clone was detected only once. This chain connects TRBV6-6 to TRBJ2-5; the match to TRBD2 covers 7 bases. The V and J ends lost 1 base and 3 bases, in that order; junction bases with no gene match: 5. CDR1 and CDR2 (germline): MNHNY, SVGAGI (reference sequence). The CDR3 consists of 15 residues. The CDR3 spells CASSYWGAGEETQYF. CDR3 bases: TGTGCCAGCAGTTACTGGGGCGCGGGGGAAGAGACCCAGTACTTC.